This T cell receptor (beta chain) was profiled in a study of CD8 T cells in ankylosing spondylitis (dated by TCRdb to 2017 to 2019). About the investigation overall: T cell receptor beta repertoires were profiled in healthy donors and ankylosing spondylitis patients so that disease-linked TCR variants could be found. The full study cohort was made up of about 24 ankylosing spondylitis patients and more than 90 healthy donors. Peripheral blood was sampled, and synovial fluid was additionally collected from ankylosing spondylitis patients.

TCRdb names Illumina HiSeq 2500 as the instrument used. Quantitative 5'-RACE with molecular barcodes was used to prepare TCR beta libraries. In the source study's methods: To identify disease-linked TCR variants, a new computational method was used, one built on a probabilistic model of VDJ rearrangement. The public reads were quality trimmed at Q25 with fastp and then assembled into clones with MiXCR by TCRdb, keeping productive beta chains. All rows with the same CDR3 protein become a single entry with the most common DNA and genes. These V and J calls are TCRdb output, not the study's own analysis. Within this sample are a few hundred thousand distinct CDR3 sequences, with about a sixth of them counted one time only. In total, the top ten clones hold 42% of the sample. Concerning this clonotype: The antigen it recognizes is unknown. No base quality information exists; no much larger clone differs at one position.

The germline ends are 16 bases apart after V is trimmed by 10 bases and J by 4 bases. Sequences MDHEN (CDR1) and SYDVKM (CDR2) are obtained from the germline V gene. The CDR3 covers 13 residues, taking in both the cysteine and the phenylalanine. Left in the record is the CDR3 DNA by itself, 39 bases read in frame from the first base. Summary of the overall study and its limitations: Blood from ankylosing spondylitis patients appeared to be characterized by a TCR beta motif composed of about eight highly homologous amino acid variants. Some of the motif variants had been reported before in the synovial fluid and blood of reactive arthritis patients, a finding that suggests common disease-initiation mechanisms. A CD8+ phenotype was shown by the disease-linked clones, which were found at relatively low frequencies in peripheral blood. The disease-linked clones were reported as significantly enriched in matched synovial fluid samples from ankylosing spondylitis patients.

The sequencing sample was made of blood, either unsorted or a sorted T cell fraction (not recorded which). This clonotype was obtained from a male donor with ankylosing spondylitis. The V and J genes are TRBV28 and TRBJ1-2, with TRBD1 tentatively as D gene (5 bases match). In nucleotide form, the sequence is TGTGCCACCTATACAGGAGTCGCCTATGGCTACACCTTC. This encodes CATYTGVAYGYTF.